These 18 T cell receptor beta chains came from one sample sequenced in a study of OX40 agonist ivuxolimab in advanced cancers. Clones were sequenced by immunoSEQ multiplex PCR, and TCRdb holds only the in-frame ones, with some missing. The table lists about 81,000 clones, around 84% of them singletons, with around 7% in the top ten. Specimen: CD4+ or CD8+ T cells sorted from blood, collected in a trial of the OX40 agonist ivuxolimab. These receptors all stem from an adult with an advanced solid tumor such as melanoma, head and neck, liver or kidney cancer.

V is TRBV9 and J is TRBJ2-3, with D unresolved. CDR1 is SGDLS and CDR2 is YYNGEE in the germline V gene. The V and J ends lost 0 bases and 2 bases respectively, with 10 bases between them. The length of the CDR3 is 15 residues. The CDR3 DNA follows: TGTGCCAGCAGCGTAGGGTGGCGGTTCACAGATACGCAGTATTTT. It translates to CASSVGWRFTDTQYF.

The CDR3 sequence: CASSYAGGLGYNEQFF. In nucleotides, the CDR3 is TGTGCCAGCAGTTACGCGGGAGGCCTAGGGTACAATGAGCAGTTCTTC. The chain combines TRBV6-5 with TRBJ2-1; 8 nucleotides align to TRBD2. The J segment lost 4 bases and the V segment lost 2 bases, leaving 7 bases of the junction unmatched. The CDR3 covers 16 residues. Germline-derived CDR1 and CDR2 are MNHEY and SVGAGI.

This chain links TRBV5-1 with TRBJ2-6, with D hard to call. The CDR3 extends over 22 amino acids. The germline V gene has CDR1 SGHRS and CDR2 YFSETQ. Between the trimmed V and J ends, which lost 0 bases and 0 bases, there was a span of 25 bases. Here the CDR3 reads CASSLGLGFEKLLDSGANVLTF. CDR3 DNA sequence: TGCGCCAGCAGCTTGGGGTTGGGATTTGAAAAGTTACTGGACTCTGGGGCCAACGTCCTGACTTTC.

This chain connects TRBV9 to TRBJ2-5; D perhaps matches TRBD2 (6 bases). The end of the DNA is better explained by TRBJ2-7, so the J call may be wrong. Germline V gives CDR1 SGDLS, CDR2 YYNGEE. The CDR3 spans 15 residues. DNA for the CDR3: TGTGCCAGCAGCGCTTCCGGGACGCGGGGCAACGAGCAGTACTTC. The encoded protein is CASSASGTRGNEQYF.

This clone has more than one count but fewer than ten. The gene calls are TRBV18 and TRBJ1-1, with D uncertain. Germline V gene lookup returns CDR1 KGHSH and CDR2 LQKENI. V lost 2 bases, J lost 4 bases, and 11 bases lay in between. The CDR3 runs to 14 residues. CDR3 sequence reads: CASSPNHPSTEAFF. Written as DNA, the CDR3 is TGTGCCAGCTCACCAAACCACCCGAGCACTGAAGCTTTCTTT. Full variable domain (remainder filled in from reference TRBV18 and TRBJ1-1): NAGVMQNPRHLVRRRGQEARLRCSPMKGHSHVYWYRQLPEEGLKFMVYLQKENIIDESGMPKERFSAEFPKEGPSILRIQQVVRGDSAAYFCASSPNHPSTEAFFGQGTRLTVV.

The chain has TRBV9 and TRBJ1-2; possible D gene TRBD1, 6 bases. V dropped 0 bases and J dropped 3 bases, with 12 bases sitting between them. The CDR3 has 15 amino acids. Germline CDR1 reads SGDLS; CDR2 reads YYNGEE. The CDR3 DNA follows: TGTGCCAGCAGCGTAGGGGAGGCAGGGGACTATGGCTACACCTTC. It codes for CASSVGEAGDYGYTF.

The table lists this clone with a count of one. The DNA for the CDR3 is TGTGCCAGCAGCTTAGGACAGGGTGGCAACGAGCAGTACTTC. Its translation: CASSLGQGGNEQYF. The chain recombines TRBV7-7 with TRBJ2-7, with 7 bases fitting TRBD1. Germline CDR1 is SSHAT and CDR2 is FNYEAQ (reference sequence). The CDR3 is 14 amino acids. After removal of 1 base from V and 5 bases from J, the junction contained 5 bases not matched to a gene.

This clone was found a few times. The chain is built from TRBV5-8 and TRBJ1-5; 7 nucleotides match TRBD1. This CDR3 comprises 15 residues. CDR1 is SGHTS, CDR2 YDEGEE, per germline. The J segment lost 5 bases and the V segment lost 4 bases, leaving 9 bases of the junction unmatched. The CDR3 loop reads CASSPDRVADQPQHF. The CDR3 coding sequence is TGTGCCAGCAGCCCAGACAGGGTTGCAGATCAGCCCCAGCATTTT.

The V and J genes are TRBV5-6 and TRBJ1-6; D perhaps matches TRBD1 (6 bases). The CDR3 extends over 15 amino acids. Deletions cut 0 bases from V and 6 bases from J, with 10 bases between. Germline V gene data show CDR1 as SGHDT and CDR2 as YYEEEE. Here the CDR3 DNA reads TGTGCCAGCAGCTTGGGGGGGACAAGTAATTCACCCCTCCACTTT. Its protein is CASSLGGTSNSPLHF. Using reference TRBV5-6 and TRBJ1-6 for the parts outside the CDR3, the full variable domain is DAGVTQSPTHLIKTRGQQVTLRCSPKSGHDTVSWYQQALGQGPQFIFQYYEEEERQRGNFPDRFSGHQFPNYSSELNVNALLLGDSALYLCASSLGGTSNSPLHFGNGTRLTVT.

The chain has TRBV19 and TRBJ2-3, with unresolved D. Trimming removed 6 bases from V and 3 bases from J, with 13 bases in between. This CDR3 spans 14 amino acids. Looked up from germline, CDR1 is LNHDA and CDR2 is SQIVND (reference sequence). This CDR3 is CASRGSSQTDTQYF. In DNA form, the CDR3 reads TGTGCCAGTAGAGGTTCATCCCAGACAGATACGCAGTATTTT.

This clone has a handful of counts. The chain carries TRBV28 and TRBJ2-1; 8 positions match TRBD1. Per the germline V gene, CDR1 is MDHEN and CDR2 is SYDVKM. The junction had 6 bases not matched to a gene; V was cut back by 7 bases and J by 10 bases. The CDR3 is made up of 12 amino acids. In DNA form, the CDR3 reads TGTGCCAGCACCGACAGGGGCGGAGAGCAGTTCTTC. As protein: CASTDRGGEQFF.

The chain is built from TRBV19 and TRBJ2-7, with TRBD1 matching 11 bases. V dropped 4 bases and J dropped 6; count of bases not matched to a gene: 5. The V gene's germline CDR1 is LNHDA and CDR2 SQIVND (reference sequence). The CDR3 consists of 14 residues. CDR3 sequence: CASSTGTGGREQYF. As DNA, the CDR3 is TGTGCCAGTAGTACCGGGACAGGGGGTCGCGAGCAGTACTTC.

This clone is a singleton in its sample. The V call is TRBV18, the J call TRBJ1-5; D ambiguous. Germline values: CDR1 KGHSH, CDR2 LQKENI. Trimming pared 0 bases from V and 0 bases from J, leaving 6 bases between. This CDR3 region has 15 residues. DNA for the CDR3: TGTGCCAGCTCACCACCGGGTAATAGCAATCAGCCCCAGCATTTT. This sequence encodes CASSPPGNSNQPQHF.

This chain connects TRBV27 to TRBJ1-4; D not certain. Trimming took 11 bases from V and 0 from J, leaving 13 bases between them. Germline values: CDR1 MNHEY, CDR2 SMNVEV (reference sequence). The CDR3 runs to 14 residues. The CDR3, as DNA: TGTGCCTCCGGGGAGATTGCAACTAATGAAAAACTGTTTTTT. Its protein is CASGEIATNEKLFF.

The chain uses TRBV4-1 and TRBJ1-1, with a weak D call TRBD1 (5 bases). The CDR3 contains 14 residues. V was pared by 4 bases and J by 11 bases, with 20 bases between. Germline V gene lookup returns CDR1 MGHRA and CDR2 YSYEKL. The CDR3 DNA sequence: TGCGCCAGCAGCCCCTTCGGGGACTCGCCGGAGGCTTTCTTT. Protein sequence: CASSPFGDSPEAFF.

The CDR3, as DNA: TGCGCCAGCCGATTTGAAGAGGGGAAAAAAGAATGGGCCGGGGAGCTGTTTTTT. Residues: CASRFEEGKKEWAGELFF. The chain uses TRBV23-1 and TRBJ2-2, with D tentatively TRBD1 or TRBD2 (5 bases each). TRBV23-1 is an ORF, and what it does is uncertain. The germline V and J ends were trimmed by 8 bases and 6 bases, with 28 bases remaining between them. This CDR3 contains 18 residues.

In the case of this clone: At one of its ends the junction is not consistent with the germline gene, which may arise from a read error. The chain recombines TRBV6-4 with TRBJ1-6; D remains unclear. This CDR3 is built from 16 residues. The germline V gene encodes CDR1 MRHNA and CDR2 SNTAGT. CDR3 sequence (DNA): TGTACCAGCAGTGACTCGTTGAGCTCCTATAATTCACCCCTCCACTTT. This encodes CTSSDSLSSYNSPLHF.

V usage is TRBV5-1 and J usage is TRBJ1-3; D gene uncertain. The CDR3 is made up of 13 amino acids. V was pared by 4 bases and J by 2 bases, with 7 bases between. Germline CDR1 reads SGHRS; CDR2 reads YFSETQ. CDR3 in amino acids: CASSIAPGNTIYF. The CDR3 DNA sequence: TGCGCCAGCAGCATTGCCCCTGGAAACACCATATATTTT.